This TCR beta chain was observed in a study of stem cell transplantation in POMP-related autoinflammatory disease. Prominent immunodeficiency with autoinflammation defined PRAID. With 10 bases removed from V and 6 bases from J, the gap between germline ends came to 12 bases. The CDR3 totals 12 residues. Germline V gene data show CDR1 as MNHEY and CDR2 as SVGAGI. In its sample, this clone was seen a few times. Profiled with immunoSEQ multiplex PCR; TCRdb holds only in-frame clones, not every one. The sample shows more than 20,000 clones, around 83% of them seen only once. The input for sequencing was CD4+ T cells from PBMCs, taken before stem cell transplantation. This sequence joins TRBV6-5 and TRBJ1-4; D is uncertain. The sequence was obtained from a human donor with POMP-related autoinflammation and immune dysregulation (PRAID). Here the CDR3 reads CATQAGDEKLFF. The DNA of the CDR3 is TGTGCCACTCAGGCGGGTGATGAAAAACTGTTTTTT.